One sample yielded the 21 T cell receptor beta chains listed below, sequenced in a study of shared clonotypes between healthy human individuals. Assay used: immunoSEQ multiplex PCR; TCRdb lists only in-frame clones, some missing. The table has over 300,000 clones, about nine tenths seen once. Material for sequencing was memory CD8+ T cells sorted from blood. The subset was: CD45RO+ cells pooled with CCR7-negative TemRA cells. The source is a man between 18 and 29 years old in good health.

The chain carries TRBV7-2 and TRBJ2-7; D gene unclear. The CDR3 consists of 14 residues. The V end lost 5 bases, the J end lost 0 bases, and 11 bases lay between the germline ends. From germline, CDR1 is SGHTA and CDR2 FQGNSA. The CDR3 DNA reads as TGTGCCAGCAGCCTCGGTCAGCCCTCCTACGAGCAGTACTTC. It translates to CASSLGQPSYEQYF.

The count of this clone is one. The rearrangement links TRBV7-9 to TRBJ2-7; no clear D. Trimming shortened V by 3 bases and J by 0 bases, and 6 bases separated the two germline ends. CDR1 and CDR2 (germline): SEHNR, FQNEAQ (reference sequence). CDR3 size: 13 residues. CDR3 sequence (DNA): TGTGCCAGCAGCTTCGAGGTCTCCTACGAGCAGTACTTC. Encoded protein: CASSFEVSYEQYF.

This clone was detected once. J is TRBJ2-7 and V is TRBV7-2, with D possibly being TRBD1 (7 bases). CDR1 and CDR2 (germline): SGHTA, FQGNSA. Trimming removed 5 bases at V and 3 bases at J, with 17 bases between. This CDR3 is 15 amino acids long. CDR3 loop: CASSPIRQGLYEQYF. The CDR3 DNA reads as TGTGCCAGCAGCCCGATACGACAGGGACTCTACGAGCAGTACTTC.

The chain is built from TRBV27 and TRBJ2-7; 7 positions agree with TRBD1. The CDR3 is 12 amino acids. The germline gives CDR1 MNHEY, CDR2 SMNVEV (reference sequence). V dropped 5 bases and J dropped 6; count of bases not matched to a gene: 4. The CDR3 DNA follows: TGTGCCAGCAGTCTCAACAGGGGCGAGCAGTACTTC. It specifies CASSLNRGEQYF.

The chain recombines TRBV5-1 with TRBJ2-7; perhaps TRBD2 as D (6 bases). V shed 2 bases and J shed 3 bases, with 21 bases lying between them. Germline-derived CDR1 and CDR2 are SGHRS and YFSETQ. The CDR3 is made up of 17 amino acids. The CDR3 nucleotides read TGCGCCAGCAGCTTAGTAGGATATGGGACTGTGGACTACGAGCAGTACTTC. This translates into CASSLVGYGTVDYEQYF.

The V gene is TRBV15, the J gene TRBJ2-1; D is perhaps TRBD2 (6 bases). Germline CDR1 LNHNV, CDR2 YYDKDF (reference sequence). V was cut by 3 bases and J by 4 bases, with 19 bases left in between. The CDR3 is 17 residues long. The CDR3 DNA is TGTGCCACCAGCAGTGAAGATGCGACTAGACAATACAATGAGCAGTTCTTC. This gives the protein CATSSEDATRQYNEQFF.

Turning to this clone: The junction shows a germline mismatch at one end, possibly a read error. This chain connects TRBV25-1 to TRBJ2-1; 8 positions agree with TRBD2. Per the germline V gene, CDR1 is MGHDK and CDR2 is SYGVNS. This CDR3 is 12 amino acids long. This chain's CDR3 is CASSEELAVSVF. The CDR3, as DNA: TGTGCCAGCAGTGAAGAACTAGCGGTGTCGGTCTTC.

With respect to this clone: A much larger clone lies one base from this, so it may be a read error. The chain recombines TRBV7-9 with TRBJ1-1; 9 nucleotides match TRBD1. From germline, CDR1 is SEHNR and CDR2 FQNEAQ (reference sequence). The V gene end was trimmed by 4 bases and the J gene end by 1 base; junction bases not matched to a gene: 1. This CDR3 contains 14 residues. The CDR3 spells CASSWGQGNTEAFF. The CDR3 DNA follows: TGTGCCAGCAGCTGGGGACAGGGGAACACTGAAGCTTTCTTT.

This clone was found a few times. The J gene is TRBJ2-5, the V gene TRBV28; no definite D call. Trimming stripped 3 bases from V and 4 bases from J, with 12 bases between. CDR1 MDHEN and CDR2 SYDVKM come from the germline V gene. The CDR3 contains 14 residues. The DNA of the CDR3 is TGTGCCAGCAGTTTTTCAGGTTTAGGAGAGACCCAGTACTTC. Protein sequence: CASSFSGLGETQYF.

The chain links TRBV4-1 to TRBJ2-7, with D possibly matching TRBD2 (6 bases). The CDR3 extends over 16 amino acids. The germline gives CDR1 MGHRA, CDR2 YSYEKL. Trimming took off 2 bases at V and 0 bases at J, with 14 bases between the two ends. This CDR3 is CASSQSTGTRSYEQYF. The CDR3 region has the DNA TGCGCCAGCAGCCAATCGACCGGGACTCGCTCCTACGAGCAGTACTTC.

The chain has TRBV4-1 and TRBJ1-2; tentatively, D is TRBD1 (5 bases). This CDR3 comprises 16 residues. In germline, CDR1 is MGHRA, CDR2 YSYEKL. Trimming took off 3 bases at V and 4 bases at J, with 18 bases between the two ends. The CDR3 DNA follows: TGCGCCAGCAGCCAGGGATTTGGAACGGGACTCTATGGCTACACCTTC. This codes for CASSQGFGTGLYGYTF.

The rearrangement uses TRBV5-5 and TRBJ2-2, with D possibly matching TRBD2 (7 bases). Germline values: CDR1 SGHKS, CDR2 YYEKEE (reference sequence). The CDR3 loop spans 17 amino acids. The ends were cut back, 0 bases at V and 1 base at J, with 13 bases in the middle. Here the CDR3 reads CASSLGPGGVNTGELFF. The CDR3 DNA reads TGTGCCAGCAGCTTGGGGCCGGGGGGCGTGAACACCGGGGAGCTGTTTTTT.

The table lists this clone with many counts. The V and J genes are TRBV19 and TRBJ1-1; D may be TRBD1 (6 bases). The CDR3 loop spans 15 amino acids. Germline V lookup: CDR1 LNHDA, CDR2 SQIVND (reference sequence). The ends were cut back, 5 bases at V and 3 bases at J, with 16 bases in the middle. CDR3 residues: CASSPIEGVDTEAFF. The CDR3 nucleotides are TGTGCCAGTAGTCCGATAGAGGGGGTGGACACTGAAGCTTTCTTT.

The chain recombines TRBV19 with TRBJ1-1; D is perhaps TRBD1 (5 bases). The V gene's germline CDR1 is LNHDA and CDR2 SQIVND (reference sequence). The CDR3 loop spans 13 amino acids. Between the trimmed V and J ends, which lost 6 bases and 4 bases, there was a span of 12 bases. As DNA, the CDR3 is TGTGCCAGTAGGGGCAGTGGGGGCACTGAAGCTTTCTTT. Translation: CASRGSGGTEAFF.

This clone showed up just once. The chain joins TRBV11-3 to TRBJ2-3; unclear D gene. Trimming removed 1 base at V and 4 bases at J, with 6 bases between. Germline assignment: CDR1 SGHNT and CDR2 YENEEA. The CDR3 is 13 amino acids. CDR3 loop: CASSLGTSDTQYF. DNA for the CDR3: TGTGCCAGCAGCTTAGGTACTTCAGATACGCAGTATTTT.

In this sample, this clone turned up a few times. J is TRBJ2-7 and V is TRBV5-1; D remains ambiguous. V was pared by 0 bases and J by 2 bases, with 6 bases between. Germline V gene data show CDR1 as SGHRS and CDR2 as YFSETQ. There are 13 residues in the CDR3. This CDR3 is CASSLEATYEQYF. DNA for the CDR3: TGCGCCAGCAGCTTGGAAGCCACCTACGAGCAGTACTTC.

Remarks on this clone: This same CDR3 is encoded by further DNA sequences in the sample. CDR3 residues: CASSLGGSSYEQYF. Here the CDR3 DNA reads TGTGCCAGCAGCTTAGGGGGTAGCTCCTACGAGCAGTACTTC. J is TRBJ2-7 and V is TRBV13; D gene unclear. CDR1 is PRHDT, CDR2 FYEKMQ, per germline (reference sequence). The CDR3 has 14 amino acids. Trimming took 0 bases from V and 0 from J, leaving 6 bases between them. Using reference TRBV13 and TRBJ2-7 for the parts outside the CDR3, the full variable domain is AAGVIQSPRHLIKEKRETATLKCYPIPRHDTVYWYQQGPGQDPQFLISFYEKMQSDKGSIPDRFSAQQFSDYHSELNMSSLELGDSALYFCASSLGGSSYEQYFGPGTRLTVT.

This chain connects TRBV4-1 to TRBJ2-7; no reliable D call. Germline-derived CDR1 and CDR2 are MGHRA and YSYEKL. This CDR3 spans 16 amino acids. Between the trimmed V and J ends, which lost 2 bases and 5 bases, there was a span of 19 bases. The CDR3: CASSQPRSTISHEQYF. Written as DNA, the CDR3 is TGCGCCAGCAGCCAACCCCGAAGCACAATATCCCACGAGCAGTACTTC.

The rearrangement links TRBV5-1 to TRBJ1-6; D gene ambiguous. There are 17 residues in the CDR3. V lost 0 bases and J 0 bases, leaving 10 bases between the germline ends. The germline CDR1 and CDR2 sequences are SGHRS and YFSETQ. The CDR3 DNA follows: TGCGCCAGCAGCTTGGCTATCGAGAGCTCCTATAATTCACCCCTCCACTTT. It encodes CASSLAIESSYNSPLHF.

The chain combines TRBV30 with TRBJ1-1, with unresolved D. The CDR3 has 11 residues. CDR1 is GTSNPN and CDR2 is SVGIG in the germline V gene (reference sequence). V dropped 5 bases and J dropped 1 base, with 5 bases sitting between them. CDR3 DNA: TGTGCCTGGTGGGCGAACACTGAAGCTTTCTTT. This codes for CAWWANTEAFF.

The chain is built from TRBV5-1 and TRBJ2-1; D is ambiguous. The CDR3 extends over 13 amino acids. Germline CDR1 reads SGHRS; CDR2 reads YFSETQ. V was trimmed by 0 bases and J by 3 bases, leaving 4 bases between them. The chain's CDR3 is CASSLELYNEQFF. DNA of the CDR3: TGCGCCAGCAGCTTGGAACTCTACAATGAGCAGTTCTTC.